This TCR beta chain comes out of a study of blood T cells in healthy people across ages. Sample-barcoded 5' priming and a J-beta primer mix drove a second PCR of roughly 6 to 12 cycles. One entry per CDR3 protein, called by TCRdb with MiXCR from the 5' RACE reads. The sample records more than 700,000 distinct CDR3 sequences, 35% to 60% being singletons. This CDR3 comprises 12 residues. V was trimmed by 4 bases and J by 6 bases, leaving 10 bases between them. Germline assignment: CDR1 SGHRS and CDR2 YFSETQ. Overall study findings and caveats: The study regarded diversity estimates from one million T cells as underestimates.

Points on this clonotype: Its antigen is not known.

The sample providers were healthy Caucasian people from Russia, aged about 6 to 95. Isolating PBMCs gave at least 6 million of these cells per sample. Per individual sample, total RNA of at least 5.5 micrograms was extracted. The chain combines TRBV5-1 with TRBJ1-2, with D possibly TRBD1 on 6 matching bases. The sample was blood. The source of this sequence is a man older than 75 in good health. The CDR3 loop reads CASSLDRNGYTF. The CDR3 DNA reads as TGCGCCAGCAGCCTGGACAGAAATGGCTACACCTTC.